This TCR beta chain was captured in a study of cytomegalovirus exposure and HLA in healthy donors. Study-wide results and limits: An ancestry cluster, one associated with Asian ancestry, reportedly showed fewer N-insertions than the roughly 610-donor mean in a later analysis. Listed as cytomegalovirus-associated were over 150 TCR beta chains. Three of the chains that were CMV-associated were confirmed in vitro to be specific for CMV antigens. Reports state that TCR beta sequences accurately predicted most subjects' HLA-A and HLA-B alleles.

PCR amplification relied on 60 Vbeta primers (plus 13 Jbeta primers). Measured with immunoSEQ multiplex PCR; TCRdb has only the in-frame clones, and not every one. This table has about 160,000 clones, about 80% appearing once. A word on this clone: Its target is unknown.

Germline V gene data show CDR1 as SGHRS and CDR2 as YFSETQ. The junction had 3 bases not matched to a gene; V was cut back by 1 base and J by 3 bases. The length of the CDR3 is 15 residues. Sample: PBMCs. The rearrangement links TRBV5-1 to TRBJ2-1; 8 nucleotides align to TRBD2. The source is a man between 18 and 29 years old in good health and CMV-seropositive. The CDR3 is CASSLQLADYNEQFF. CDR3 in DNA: TGCGCCAGCAGCTTGCAACTAGCGGACTACAATGAGCAGTTCTTC.